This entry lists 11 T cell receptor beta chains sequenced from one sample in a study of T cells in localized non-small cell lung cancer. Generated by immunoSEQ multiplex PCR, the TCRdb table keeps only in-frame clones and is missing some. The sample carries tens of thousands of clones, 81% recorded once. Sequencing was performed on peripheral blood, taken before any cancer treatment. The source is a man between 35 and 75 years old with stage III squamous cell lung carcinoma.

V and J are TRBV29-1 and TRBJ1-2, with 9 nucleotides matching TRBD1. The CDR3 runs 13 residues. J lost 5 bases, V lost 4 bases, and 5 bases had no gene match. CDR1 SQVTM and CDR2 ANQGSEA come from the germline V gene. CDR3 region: CSVGGGQGYGYTF. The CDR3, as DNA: TGCAGCGTTGGCGGCGGACAGGGGTATGGCTACACCTTC.

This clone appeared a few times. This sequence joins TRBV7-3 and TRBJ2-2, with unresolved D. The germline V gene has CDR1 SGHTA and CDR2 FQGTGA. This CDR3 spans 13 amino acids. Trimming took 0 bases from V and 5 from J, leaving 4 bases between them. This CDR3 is CASSLTGTGELFF. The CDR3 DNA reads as TGTGCCAGCAGCTTAACGGGGACCGGGGAGCTGTTTTTT.

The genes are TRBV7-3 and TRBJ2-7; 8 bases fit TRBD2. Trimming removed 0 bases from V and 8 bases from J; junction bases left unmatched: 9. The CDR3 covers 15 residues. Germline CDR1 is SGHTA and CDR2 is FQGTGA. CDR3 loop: CASSLTALAGVQQYF. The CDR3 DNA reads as TGTGCCAGCAGCTTAACAGCCCTAGCGGGCGTGCAGCAGTACTTC.

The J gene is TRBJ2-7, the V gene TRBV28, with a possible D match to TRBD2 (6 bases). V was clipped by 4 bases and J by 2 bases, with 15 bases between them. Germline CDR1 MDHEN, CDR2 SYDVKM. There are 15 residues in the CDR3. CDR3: CASSSRGGSTYEQYF. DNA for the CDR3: TGTGCCAGCAGTTCTCGAGGAGGGAGTACCTACGAGCAGTACTTC.

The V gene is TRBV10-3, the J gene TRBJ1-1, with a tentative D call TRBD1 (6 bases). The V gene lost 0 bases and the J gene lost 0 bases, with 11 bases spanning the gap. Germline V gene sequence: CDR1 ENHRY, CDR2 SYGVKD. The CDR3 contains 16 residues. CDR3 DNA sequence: TGTGCCATCAGTGAGTCCGGGGGCGGGATGAACACTGAAGCTTTCTTT. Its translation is CAISESGGGMNTEAFF.

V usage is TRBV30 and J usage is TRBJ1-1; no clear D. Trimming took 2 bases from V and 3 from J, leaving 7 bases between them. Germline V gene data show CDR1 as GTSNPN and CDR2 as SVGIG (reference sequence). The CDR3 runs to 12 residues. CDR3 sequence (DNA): TGTGCCTGGAGTACGGGGTACACTGAAGCTTTCTTT. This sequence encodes CAWSTGYTEAFF.

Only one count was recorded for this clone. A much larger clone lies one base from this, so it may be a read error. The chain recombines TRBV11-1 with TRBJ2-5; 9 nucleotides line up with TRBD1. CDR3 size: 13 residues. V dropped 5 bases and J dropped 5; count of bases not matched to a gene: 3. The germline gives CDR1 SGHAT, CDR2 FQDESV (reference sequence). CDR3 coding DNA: TGTGCCAGCAGCCGGGACAGGGAGGAGACCCAGTACTTC. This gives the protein CASSRDREETQYF.

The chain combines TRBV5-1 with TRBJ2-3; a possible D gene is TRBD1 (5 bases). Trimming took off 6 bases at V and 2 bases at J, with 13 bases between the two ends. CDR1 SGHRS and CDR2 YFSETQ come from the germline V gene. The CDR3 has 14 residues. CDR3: CASTLQGVTDTQYF. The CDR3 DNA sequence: TGCGCCAGCACCTTACAAGGGGTCACAGATACGCAGTATTTT.

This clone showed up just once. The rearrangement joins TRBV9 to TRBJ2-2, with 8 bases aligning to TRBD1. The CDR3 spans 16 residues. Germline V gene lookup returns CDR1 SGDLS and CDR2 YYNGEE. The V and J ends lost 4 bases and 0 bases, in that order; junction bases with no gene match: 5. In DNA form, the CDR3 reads TGTGCCAGCAGCCTCCGACAGGGGACGAACACCGGGGAGCTGTTTTTT. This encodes CASSLRQGTNTGELFF.

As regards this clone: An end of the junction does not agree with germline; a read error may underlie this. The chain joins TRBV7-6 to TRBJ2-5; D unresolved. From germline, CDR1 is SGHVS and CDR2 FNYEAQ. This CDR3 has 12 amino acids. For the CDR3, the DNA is TGTGCCAGCAGCTTAGCCCAAGAGGCCCAGTACTTC. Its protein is CASSLAQEAQYF.

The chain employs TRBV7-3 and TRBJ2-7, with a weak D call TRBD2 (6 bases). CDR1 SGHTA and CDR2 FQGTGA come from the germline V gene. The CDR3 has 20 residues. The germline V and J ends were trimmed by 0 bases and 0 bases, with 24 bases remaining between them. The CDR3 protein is CASSLTPIMGDGGDSYEQYV. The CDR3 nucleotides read TGTGCCAGCAGCTTAACGCCCATAATGGGAGATGGAGGGGACTCCTACGAGCAGTACGTC.